The rows below give T cell receptor beta chains drawn from one sample of a study of blood T cell repertoires in COVID-19. The data were produced by immunoSEQ multiplex PCR, yet TCRdb's version contains in-frame clones alone and is incomplete. This table has some 160,000 clones, around 80% appearing once. What was sequenced was PBMCs or T cells enriched from blood (not recorded which). The receptor source for this set is a woman in her 70s in a cohort exposed to, infected with or recovered from COVID-19 (not recorded which). The CDR3 runs from the conserved cysteine through the conserved F or W. Each record gives: J gene, clone size, V gene, D gene, CDR3 DNA, CDR3 protein. D genes are given only for firm matches. The size of a clone is reported for some rows only, either as once, few or many, or as a class for expanded clones.

>TRBJ1-1|.|TRBV28|.
TGTGCCAGCACATCCGTACAGGCCGTAAACACTGAAGCTTTCTTT
CASTSVQAVNTEAFF
>TRBJ2-1|.|TRBV11-3|.
TGTGCCAGCAGCTTCAGGGGCGTTGGGTCCTACAATGAGCAGTTCTTC
CASSFRGVGSYNEQFF
>TRBJ1-5|.|TRBV2|TRBD1
TGTGCCAGCAACGACAGGGGAACTCAGCCCCAGCATTTT
CASNDRGTQPQHF
>TRBJ2-1|.|TRBV7-2|TRBD2
TGTGCCAGCAGCACGAGAGAGCGGGGGAGCTCCTACAATGAGCAGTTCTTC
CASSTRERGSSYNEQFF
>TRBJ2-7|.|TRBV10-2|TRBD2
TGCGCCACCCCGATTCAAACTAGCGGGGGAAGCTACGAGCAGTACTTC
CATPIQTSGGSYEQYF
>TRBJ1-1|.|TRBV29-1|TRBD1
TGCAGCGTTACAGGGGGTACGGTTACTGAAGCTTTCTTT
CSVTGGTVTEAFF
>TRBJ2-7|.|TRBV3-1/TRBV3-2|TRBD2
TGTGCCACCTCGGGGGGGCTAGCGGGAGCAGAGGAGCAGTACTTC
CATSGGLAGAEEQYF
>TRBJ1-1|.|TRBV5-1|TRBD1
TGCGCCAGCAGCAGGGACAGGGGCGCTGAAGCTTTCTTT
CASSRDRGAEAFF
>TRBJ2-4|.|TRBV5-4|TRBD1
TGTGCCAGCAGCTCTTGGGGACAGGGGCTCAAAAACATTCAGTACTTC
CASSSWGQGLKNIQYF
>TRBJ2-7|.|TRBV12-3/TRBV12-4|.
TGTGCCAGCAGTTTATGGCAGGGGGAGCAGTACTTC
CASSLWQGEQYF
>TRBJ1-2|.|TRBV24-1|.
TGTGCCACCAGTGATCCCACAATCTCTTCTTTCTATGGCTACACCTTC
CATSDPTISSFYGYTF
>TRBJ1-4|.|TRBV4-2|.
TGTGCCAGCAGCCAAGTTTGGGCTGCGAGAAATGAAAAACTGTTTTTT
CASSQVWAARNEKLFF
>TRBJ2-7|.|TRBV11-2|.
TGTGCCAGCAGCATTAACAGCGGCTCCTACGAGCAGTACTTC
CASSINSGSYEQYF
>TRBJ1-2|.|TRBV5-1|.
TGCGCCAGCAGCTTGTCTACGCGGGTACCCTGGGGCTACACCTTC
CASSLSTRVPWGYTF
>TRBJ1-2|.|TRBV28|.
TGTGCCAGCAGTCCGCTAGACAGGATCTATGGCTACACCTTC
CASSPLDRIYGYTF
>TRBJ1-5|once|TRBV29-1|.
TGCAGCGTTAGCACAGGGATCAATCAGCCCCAGCATTTT
CSVSTGINQPQHF
>TRBJ1-1|.|TRBV28|TRBD1
TGTGCCAGCAGTCCCAACATTGGACAGGGAACTGAAGCTTTCTTT
CASSPNIGQGTEAFF
>TRBJ2-6|.|TRBV18|TRBD1
TGTGCCAGCTCATCCCGAATAGGGGGCGGTAACTCTGGGGCCAACGTCCTGACTTTC
CASSSRIGGGNSGANVLTF
>TRBJ1-5|.|TRBV18|.
TGTGCCAGCTCACTAGCAGGGAACCCCTATCAGCCCCAGCATTTT
CASSLAGNPYQPQHF
>TRBJ2-3|.|TRBV5-8|.
TGTGCCAGCAGCTTCTACACAGATACGCAGTATTTT
CASSFYTDTQYF
>TRBJ1-1|.|TRBV10-3|TRBD1
TGTGCCATCAGTGTGGCAGGGGGCCCAACTGGGACTGAAGCTTTCTTT
CAISVAGGPTGTEAFF
>TRBJ2-7|.|TRBV7-6|.
TGTGCCAGCAGCTTAGGTCCAGGTGGAATCTCCTACGAGCAGTACTTC
CASSLGPGGISYEQYF
>TRBJ2-1|.|TRBV19|TRBD2
TGTGCCAGTAGTAGATACGGGACTAGCGGGAGTATTTTTGAGCAGTTCTTC
CASSRYGTSGSIFEQFF
>TRBJ1-6|.|TRBV18|.
TGTGCCAGCTCACCCCAGAGGGATTATAATTCACCCCTCCACTTT
CASSPQRDYNSPLHF
>TRBJ1-1|once|TRBV15|.
TGTGCCACCAGCAGAGATTGGGGCGGCACTGAAGCTTTCTTT
CATSRDWGGTEAFF
>TRBJ2-3|.|TRBV5-1|.
TGCGCCAGCAGCTTGGCCGAGGCAGATACGCAGTATTTT
CASSLAEADTQYF
>TRBJ1-1|.|TRBV7-2|.
TGTGCCAGCAGCTTAGGAAGGGCAGGGGAAGCTTTCTTT
CASSLGRAGEAFF
>TRBJ1-1|.|TRBV10-3|.
TGTGCCATCAGTGAGATGGGGGCTGGGACTGAAGCTTTCTTT
CAISEMGAGTEAFF
>TRBJ1-4|once|TRBV12-3/TRBV12-4|.
TGTGCCAGCAGTTTAGACGGTGAAAAACTGTTTTTT
CASSLDGEKLFF
>TRBJ1-1|.|TRBV9|.
TGTGCCAGCAGCCCCCAGACGGGGAACACTGAAGCTTTCTTT
CASSPQTGNTEAFF
>TRBJ2-5|.|TRBV10-3|TRBD2
TGTGCCATCAGTGAAGAACTAGCGGGAGTTGCGGCCCAAGAGACCCAGTACTTC
CAISEELAGVAAQETQYF
>TRBJ1-2|.|TRBV5-8|.
TGTGCCAGCAGCTTTACAGGGACCAGCTATGGCTACACCTTC
CASSFTGTSYGYTF
>TRBJ1-5|.|TRBV27|.
TGTGCCAGCAGTTTATCGGCAGGGTCCAATCAGCCCCAGCATTTT
CASSLSAGSNQPQHF
>TRBJ2-2|.|TRBV7-9|TRBD2
TGTGCCAGCAGCTTGGGACTAGCAGCCGGGGAGCTGTTTTTT
CASSLGLAAGELFF
>TRBJ2-7|.|TRBV4-2|.
TGTGCCAGCAGCCAAGAGCGGCAGCTATACGAGCAGTACTTC
CASSQERQLYEQYF
>TRBJ1-2|.|TRBV6-1|TRBD1
TGTGCCAGCAGAGAGACAGGGGCCCGAGATGGCTACACCTTC
CASRETGARDGYTF
>TRBJ2-7|.|TRBV12-3/TRBV12-4|TRBD1
TGTGCCAGCAAGGACAGGGCGTACGAGCAGTACTTC
CASKDRAYEQYF
>TRBJ2-1|.|TRBV7-2|.
TGTGCCAGCAGCCGGGTGGCGGGTTACAATGAGCAGTTCTTC
CASSRVAGYNEQFF
>TRBJ2-5|once|TRBV5-3|.
TGTGCCAGAAGCTTGGGGGAGTGGACGGACCAAGAGACCCAGTACTTC
CARSLGEWTDQETQYF
>TRBJ2-1|.|TRBV9|TRBD2
TGTGCCAGCAGCCAAAGACTAGCGGGAACCGCCTACAATGAGCAGTTCTTC
CASSQRLAGTAYNEQFF
>TRBJ2-5|few|TRBV27|TRBD2
TGTGCCAGCAGTTTACTAGCGGGAGGTGAGACCCAGTACTTC
CASSLLAGGETQYF
>TRBJ2-1|.|TRBV27|TRBD2
TGTGCCAGCAGTGAAGCGGGAGGTTTGGAGTTCTTC
CASSEAGGLEFF
>TRBJ2-5|.|TRBV12-3/TRBV12-4|.
TGTGCCAGCAGTTGGAGGGGGACCCAGTACTTC
CASSWRGTQYF
>TRBJ1-1|few|TRBV5-5|TRBD1
TGTGCCAGCAGCTTCTCAGGGGGAAAAGCTGAAGCTTTCTTT
CASSFSGGKAEAFF
>TRBJ1-2|.|TRBV6-5|TRBD1
TGTGCCAGCAGTTCGACAGGGGAAGGTACCTTC
CASSSTGEGTF
>TRBJ1-1|.|TRBV29-1|TRBD1
TGCAGCGTTGTGAGACAGGGCCTGGGTGAAGCTTTCTTT
CSVVRQGLGEAFF
>TRBJ2-7|.|TRBV20-1|TRBD2
TGCAGTGCCTCGGGAGGCCACGAGCAGTACTTC
CSASGGHEQYF
>TRBJ2-7|few|TRBV19|.
TGTGCCAGTAGCCGTTCCAACATGTACGAGCAGTACTTC
CASSRSNMYEQYF
>TRBJ1-1|.|TRBV5-1|TRBD1
TGCGCCAGCAGCTTGGTTGGGACAGGGGTCTTCAACACTGAAGCTTTCTTT
CASSLVGTGVFNTEAFF
>TRBJ2-3|.|TRBV27|TRBD2
TGTGCCAGCAGTTTTTTTAGCGGGAGCCCCACAGATACGCAGTATTTT
CASSFFSGSPTDTQYF
>TRBJ2-5|.|TRBV6-1|.
TGTGCCAGCAGTGACCTAAGAGAGACCCAGTACTTC
CASSDLRETQYF
>TRBJ1-1|.|TRBV18|.
TGTGCCAGCTCCGGGTCGCGGGGTGAAGCTTTCTTT
CASSGSRGEAFF
>TRBJ1-1|.|TRBV7-2|.
TGTGCCAGCAGCTTATTCTTTTATTCCAGTGAAGCTTTCTTT
CASSLFFYSSEAFF
>TRBJ1-1|.|TRBV11-1|.
TGTGCCAGCAGCCAGGGGCCCAGGAGCACTGAAGCTTTCTTT
CASSQGPRSTEAFF
>TRBJ1-5|.|TRBV24-1|.
TGTGCCACCAGTGATTCCGGTCAGCCCCAGCATTTT
CATSDSGQPQHF
>TRBJ2-7|.|TRBV5-1|TRBD1
TGCGCCAGCAGCCCCGCACAGGGGGGCTACGAGCAGTACTTC
CASSPAQGGYEQYF
>TRBJ1-2|.|TRBV4-3|.
TGCGCCAGCAGCCAAGATACAGGGAACTATGGCGGCTACACCTTC
CASSQDTGNYGGYTF
>TRBJ1-2|.|TRBV12-3/TRBV12-4|.
TGTGCCAGCAGAGCGACGGCCCTCTATGGCTACACCTTC
CASRATALYGYTF
>TRBJ2-1|.|TRBV29-1|TRBD2
TGCAGCGTTGAAGAAGGTGGGGGGGTTCACTCTAGCGGGAGGGCCGGATCCTCGCTCCATGAGCAGTTCTTC
CSVEEGGGVHSSGRAGSSLHEQFF